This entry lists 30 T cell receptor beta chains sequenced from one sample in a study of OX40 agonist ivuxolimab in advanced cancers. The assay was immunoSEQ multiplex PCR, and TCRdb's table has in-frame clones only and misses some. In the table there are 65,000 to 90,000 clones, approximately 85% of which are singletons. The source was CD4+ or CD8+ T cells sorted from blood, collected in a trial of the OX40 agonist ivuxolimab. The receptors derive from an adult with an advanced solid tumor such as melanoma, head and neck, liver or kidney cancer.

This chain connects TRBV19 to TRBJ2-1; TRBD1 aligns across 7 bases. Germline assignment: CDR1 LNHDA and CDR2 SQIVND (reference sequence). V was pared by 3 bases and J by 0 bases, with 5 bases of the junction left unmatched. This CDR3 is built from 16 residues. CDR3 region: CASSIRRQGSYNEQFF. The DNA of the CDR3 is TGTGCCAGTAGTATTCGCCGACAGGGCTCCTACAATGAGCAGTTCTTC.

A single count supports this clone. DNA for the CDR3: TGTGCCAGCAGTTCGATCACAGATACGCAGTATTTT. It specifies CASSSITDTQYF. The chain links TRBV28 to TRBJ2-3; D ambiguous. Germline CDR1 MDHEN, CDR2 SYDVKM. V was cut by 4 bases and J by 2 bases, with 4 bases left in between. CDR3 size: 12 residues. Full variable domain (remainder filled in from reference TRBV28 and TRBJ2-3): DVKVTQSSRYLVKRTGEKVFLECVQDMDHENMFWYRQDPGLGLRLIYFSYDVKMKEKGDIPEGYSVSREKKERFSLILESASTNQTSMYLCASSSITDTQYFGPGTRLTVL.

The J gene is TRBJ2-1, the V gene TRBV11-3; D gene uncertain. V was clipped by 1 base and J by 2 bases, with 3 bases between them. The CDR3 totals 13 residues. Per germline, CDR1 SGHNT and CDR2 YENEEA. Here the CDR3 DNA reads TGTGCCAGCAGCTTAGCTCCCTACAATGAGCAGTTCTTC. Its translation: CASSLAPYNEQFF.

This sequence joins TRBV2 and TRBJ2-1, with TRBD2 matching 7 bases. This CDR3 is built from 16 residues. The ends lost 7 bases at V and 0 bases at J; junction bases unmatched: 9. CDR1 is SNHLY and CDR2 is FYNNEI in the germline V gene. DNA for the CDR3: TGTGCCAGCAACCCACTAGCGACCGACTCCTACAATGAGCAGTTCTTC. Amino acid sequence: CASNPLATDSYNEQFF.

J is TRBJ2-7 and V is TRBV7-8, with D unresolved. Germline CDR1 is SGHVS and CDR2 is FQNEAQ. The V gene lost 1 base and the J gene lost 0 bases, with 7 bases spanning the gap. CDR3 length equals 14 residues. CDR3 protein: CASSLGRVSYEQYF. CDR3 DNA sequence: TGTGCCAGCAGCTTAGGTCGGGTCTCCTACGAGCAGTACTTC.

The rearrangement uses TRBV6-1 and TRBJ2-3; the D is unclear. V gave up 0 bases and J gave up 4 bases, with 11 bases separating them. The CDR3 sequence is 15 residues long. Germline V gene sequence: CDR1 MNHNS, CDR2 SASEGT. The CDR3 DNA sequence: TGTGCCAGCAGTGAAGCGCCAGGAATCCCAGATACGCAGTATTTT. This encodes CASSEAPGIPDTQYF.

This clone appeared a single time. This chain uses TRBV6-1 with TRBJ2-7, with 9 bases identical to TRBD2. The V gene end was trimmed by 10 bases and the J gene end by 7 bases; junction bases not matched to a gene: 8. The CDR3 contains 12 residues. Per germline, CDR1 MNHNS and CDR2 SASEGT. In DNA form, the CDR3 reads TGTGCCACATTAGCGGGAGTTTGGGAGCAGTACTTC. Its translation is CATLAGVWEQYF.

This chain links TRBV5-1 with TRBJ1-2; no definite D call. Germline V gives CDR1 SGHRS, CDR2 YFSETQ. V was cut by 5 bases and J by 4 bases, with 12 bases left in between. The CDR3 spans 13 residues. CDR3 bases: TGCGCCAGCAGTCAAACCGACGTCTATGGCTACACCTTC. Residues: CASSQTDVYGYTF. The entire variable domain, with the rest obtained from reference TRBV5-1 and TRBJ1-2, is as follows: KAGVTQTPRYLIKTRGQQVTLSCSPISGHRSVSWYQQTPGQGLQFLFEYFSETQRNKGNFPGRFSGRQFSNSRSEMNVSTLELGDSALYLCASSQTDVYGYTFGSGTRLTVV.

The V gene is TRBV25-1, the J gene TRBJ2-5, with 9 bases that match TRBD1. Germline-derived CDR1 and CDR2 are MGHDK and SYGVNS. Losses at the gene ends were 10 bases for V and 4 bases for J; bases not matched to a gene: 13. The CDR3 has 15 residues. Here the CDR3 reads CATSLGTGKGETQYF. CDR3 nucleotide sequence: TGTGCCACCAGCCTCGGGACAGGGAAAGGAGAGACCCAGTACTTC.

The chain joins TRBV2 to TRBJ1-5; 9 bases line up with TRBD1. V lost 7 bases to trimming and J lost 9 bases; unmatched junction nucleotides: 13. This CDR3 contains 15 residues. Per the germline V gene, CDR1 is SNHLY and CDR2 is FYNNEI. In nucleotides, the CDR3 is TGTGCCAGCATCGAGGGAGGGACAGGGTCCGGGCCCCAGCATTTT. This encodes CASIEGGTGSGPQHF.

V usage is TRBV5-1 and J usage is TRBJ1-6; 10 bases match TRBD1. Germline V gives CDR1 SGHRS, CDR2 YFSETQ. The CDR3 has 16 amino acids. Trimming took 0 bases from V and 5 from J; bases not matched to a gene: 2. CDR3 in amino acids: CASSLEGQGNNSPLHF. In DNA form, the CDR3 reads TGCGCCAGCAGCTTGGAGGGACAGGGGAATAATTCACCCCTCCACTTT.

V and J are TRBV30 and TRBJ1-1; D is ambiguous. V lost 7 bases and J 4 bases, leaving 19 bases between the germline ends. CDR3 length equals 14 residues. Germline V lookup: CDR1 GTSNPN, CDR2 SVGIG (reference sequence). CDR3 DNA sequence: TGTGCCTTTACCCCAACTGGGGTCGGCACTGAAGCTTTCTTT. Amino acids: CAFTPTGVGTEAFF. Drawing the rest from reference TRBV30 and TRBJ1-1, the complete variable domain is SQTIHQWPATLVQPVGSPLSLECTVEGTSNPNLYWYRQAAGRGLQLLFYSVGIGQISSEVPQNLSASRPQDRQFILSSKKLLLSDSGFYLCAFTPTGVGTEAFFGQGTRLTVV.

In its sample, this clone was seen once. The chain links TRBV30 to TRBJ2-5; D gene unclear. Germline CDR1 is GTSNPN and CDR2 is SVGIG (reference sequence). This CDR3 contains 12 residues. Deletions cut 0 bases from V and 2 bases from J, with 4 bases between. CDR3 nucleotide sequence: TGTGCCTGGAGTGTTCAACAAGAGACCCAGTACTTC. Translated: CAWSVQQETQYF. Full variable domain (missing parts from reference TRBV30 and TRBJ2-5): SQTIHQWPATLVQPVGSPLSLECTVEGTSNPNLYWYRQAAGRGLQLLFYSVGIGQISSEVPQNLSASRPQDRQFILSSKKLLLSDSGFYLCAWSVQQETQYFGPGTRLLVL.

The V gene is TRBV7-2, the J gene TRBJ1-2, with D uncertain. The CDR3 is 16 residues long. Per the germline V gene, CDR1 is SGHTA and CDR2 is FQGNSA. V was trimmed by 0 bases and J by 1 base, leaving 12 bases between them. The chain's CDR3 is CASSLAFERSNYGYTF. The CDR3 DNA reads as TGTGCCAGCAGCTTAGCGTTCGAGAGGAGTAACTATGGCTACACCTTC.

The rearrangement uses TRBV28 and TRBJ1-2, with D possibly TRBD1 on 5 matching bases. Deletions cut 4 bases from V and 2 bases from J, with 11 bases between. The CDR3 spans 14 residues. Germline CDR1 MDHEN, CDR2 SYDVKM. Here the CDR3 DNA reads TGTGCCAGCAGTTCGGGGACGGCGAACTATGGCTACACCTTC. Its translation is CASSSGTANYGYTF.

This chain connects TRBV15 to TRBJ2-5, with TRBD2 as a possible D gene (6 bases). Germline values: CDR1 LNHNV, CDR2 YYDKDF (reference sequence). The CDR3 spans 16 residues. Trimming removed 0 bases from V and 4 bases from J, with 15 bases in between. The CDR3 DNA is TGTGCCACCAGCAGAGATTCGGGGAAAGCGGGAGAGACCCAGTACTTC. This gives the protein CATSRDSGKAGETQYF. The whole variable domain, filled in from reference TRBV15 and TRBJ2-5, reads DAMVIQNPRYQVTQFGKPVTLSCSQTLNHNVMYWYQQKSSQAPKLLFHYYDKDFNNEADTPDNFQSRRPNTSFCFLDIRSPGLGDTAMYLCATSRDSGKAGETQYFGPGTRLLVL.

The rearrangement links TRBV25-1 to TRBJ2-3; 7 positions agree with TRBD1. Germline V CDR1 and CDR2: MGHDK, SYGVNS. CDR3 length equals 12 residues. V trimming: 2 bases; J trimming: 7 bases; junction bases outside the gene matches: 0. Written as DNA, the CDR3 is TGTGCCAGCAGTGAAAGGGGGCATACGCAGTATTTT. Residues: CASSERGHTQYF.

The CDR3 DNA sequence: TGTGCCAGCCGCTCCCCCGGGGGGATCAACATTCAGTACTTC. Translating it yields CASRSPGGINIQYF. V is TRBV6-5 and J is TRBJ2-4; 7 bases match TRBD2. CDR1 and CDR2 from the germline V gene are MNHEY and SVGAGI. V lost 8 bases to trimming and J lost 7 bases; unmatched junction nucleotides: 11. The CDR3 is 14 amino acids.

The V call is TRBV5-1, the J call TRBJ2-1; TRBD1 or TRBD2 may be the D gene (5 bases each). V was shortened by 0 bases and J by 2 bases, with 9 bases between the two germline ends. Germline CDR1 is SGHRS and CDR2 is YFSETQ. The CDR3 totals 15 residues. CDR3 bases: TGCGCCAGCAGCTTGGTGGGGGAAACCTACAATGAGCAGTTCTTC. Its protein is CASSLVGETYNEQFF.

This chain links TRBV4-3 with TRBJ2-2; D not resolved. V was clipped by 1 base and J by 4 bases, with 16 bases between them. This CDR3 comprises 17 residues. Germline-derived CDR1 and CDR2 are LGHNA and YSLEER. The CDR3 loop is CASSQGFLAVRTGELFF. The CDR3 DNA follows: TGCGCCAGCAGCCAAGGGTTCCTGGCCGTCCGCACCGGGGAGCTGTTTTTT.

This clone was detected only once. CDR3 region: CAAAPGQVYEQYF. The CDR3 DNA is TGTGCCGCCGCCCCGGGACAGGTCTACGAGCAGTACTTC. This chain uses TRBV6-1 with TRBJ2-7, with 8 bases identical to TRBD1. Germline V CDR1 and CDR2: MNHNS, SASEGT. This CDR3 is built from 13 residues. The ends lost 11 bases at V and 3 bases at J; junction bases unmatched: 9.

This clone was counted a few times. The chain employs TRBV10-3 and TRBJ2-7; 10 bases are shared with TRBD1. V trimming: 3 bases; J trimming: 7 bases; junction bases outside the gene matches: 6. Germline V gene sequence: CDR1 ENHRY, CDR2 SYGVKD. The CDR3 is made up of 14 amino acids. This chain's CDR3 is CAISEGQGVREQYF. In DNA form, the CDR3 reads TGTGCCATCAGTGAAGGACAGGGGGTCAGGGAGCAGTACTTC.

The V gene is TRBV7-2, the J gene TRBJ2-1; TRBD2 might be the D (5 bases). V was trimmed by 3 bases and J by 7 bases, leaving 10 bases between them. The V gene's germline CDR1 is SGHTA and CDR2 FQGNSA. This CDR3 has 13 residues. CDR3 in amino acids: CASSFRAVNEQFF. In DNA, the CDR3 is TGTGCCAGCAGCTTTAGAGCGGTAAATGAGCAGTTCTTC.

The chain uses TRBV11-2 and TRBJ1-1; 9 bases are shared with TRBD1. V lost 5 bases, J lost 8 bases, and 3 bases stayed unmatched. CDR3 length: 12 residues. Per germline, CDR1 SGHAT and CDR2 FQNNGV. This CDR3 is CASSADRGEAFF. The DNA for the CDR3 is TGTGCCAGCAGCGCGGACAGGGGAGAAGCTTTCTTT.

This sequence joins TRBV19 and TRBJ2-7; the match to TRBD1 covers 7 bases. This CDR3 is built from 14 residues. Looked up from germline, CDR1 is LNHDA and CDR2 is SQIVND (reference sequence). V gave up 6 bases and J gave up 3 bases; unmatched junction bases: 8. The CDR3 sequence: CASRPGQSIYEQYF. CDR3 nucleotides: TGTGCCAGTAGGCCGGGACAGTCGATCTACGAGCAGTACTTC.

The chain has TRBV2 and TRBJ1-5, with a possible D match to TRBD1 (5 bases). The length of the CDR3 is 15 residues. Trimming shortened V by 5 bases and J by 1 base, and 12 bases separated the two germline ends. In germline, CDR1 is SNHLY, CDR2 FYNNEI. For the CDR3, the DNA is TGTGCCAGCAGTCCCCGCTCAGGGAGCAATCAGCCCCAGCATTTT. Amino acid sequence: CASSPRSGSNQPQHF.

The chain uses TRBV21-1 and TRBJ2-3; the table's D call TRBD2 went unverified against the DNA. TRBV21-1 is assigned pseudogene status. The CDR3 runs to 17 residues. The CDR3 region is CASSPPGLAGAVDTQYF. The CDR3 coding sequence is TGTGCCAGCAGCCCACCGGGACTAGCGGGAGCGGTAGATACGCAGTATTTT.

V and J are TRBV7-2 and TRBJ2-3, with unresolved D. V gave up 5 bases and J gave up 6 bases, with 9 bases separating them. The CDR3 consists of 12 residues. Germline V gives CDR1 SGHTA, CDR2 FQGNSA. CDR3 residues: CASSPSPDTQYF. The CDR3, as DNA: TGTGCCAGCAGCCCTTCTCCCGATACGCAGTATTTT.

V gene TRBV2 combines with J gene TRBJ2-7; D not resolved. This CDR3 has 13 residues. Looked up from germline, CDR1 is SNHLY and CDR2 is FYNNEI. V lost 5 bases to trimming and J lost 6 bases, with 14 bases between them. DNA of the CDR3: TGTGCCAGCAGTCCTGGTGCACGTGGCGAGCAGTACTTC. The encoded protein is CASSPGARGEQYF.

For the CDR3, the DNA is TGTGCCAGCAGTTCCCCACACGGGAACACTGAAGCTTTCTTT. Residues: CASSSPHGNTEAFF. The chain couples TRBV28 to TRBJ1-1; D not resolved. The CDR3 loop spans 14 amino acids. V was pared by 4 bases and J by 1 base, with 10 bases between. The V gene's germline CDR1 is MDHEN and CDR2 SYDVKM.